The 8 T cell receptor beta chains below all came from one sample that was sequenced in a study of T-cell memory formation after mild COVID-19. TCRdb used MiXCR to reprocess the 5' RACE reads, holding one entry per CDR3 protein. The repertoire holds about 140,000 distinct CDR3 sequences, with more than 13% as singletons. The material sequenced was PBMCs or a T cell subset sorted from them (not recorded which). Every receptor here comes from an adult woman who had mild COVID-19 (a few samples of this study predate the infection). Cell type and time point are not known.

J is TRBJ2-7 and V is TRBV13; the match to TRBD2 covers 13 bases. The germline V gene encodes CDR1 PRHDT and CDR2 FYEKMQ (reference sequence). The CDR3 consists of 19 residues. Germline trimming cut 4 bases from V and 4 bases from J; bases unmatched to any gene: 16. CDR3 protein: CASSSREGTSGKALYEQYF. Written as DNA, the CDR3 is TGTGCCAGCAGCTCCCGAGAAGGGACTAGCGGGAAGGCGCTGTACGAGCAGTACTTC.

Here the CDR3 reads CASSKRDRGPAEQFF. The CDR3 DNA reads TGTGCCAGCAGCAAAAGGGACAGGGGACCGGCTGAGCAGTTCTTC. The chain combines TRBV21-1 with TRBJ2-1; the table's D call of TRBD1 was not tested on the DNA. TRBV21-1 is termed a pseudogene. CDR3 length equals 15 residues.

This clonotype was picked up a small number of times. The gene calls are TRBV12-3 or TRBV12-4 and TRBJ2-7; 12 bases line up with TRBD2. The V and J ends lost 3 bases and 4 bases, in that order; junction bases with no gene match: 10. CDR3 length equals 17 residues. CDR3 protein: CASSFIVYGTSGYEQYF. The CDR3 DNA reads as TGTGCCAGCAGTTTCATTGTTTATGGGACTAGCGGGTACGAGCAGTACTTC.

The CDR3 nucleotides read TGTGCCAGCAGCCCCTCGGGACTCCTAGAGACCCAGTACTTC. Translated, it gives CASSPSGLLETQYF. This rearrangement joins TRBV12-3 or TRBV12-4 to TRBJ2-5; possible D gene TRBD2, 6 bases. V dropped 6 bases and J dropped 4 bases, with 15 bases sitting between them. The CDR3 loop spans 14 amino acids.

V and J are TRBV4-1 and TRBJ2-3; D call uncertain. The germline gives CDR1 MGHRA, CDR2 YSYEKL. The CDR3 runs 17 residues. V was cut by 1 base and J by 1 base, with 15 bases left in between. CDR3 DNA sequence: TGCGCCAGCAGCCAAGCCCATTCGGCCATCGGCACAGATACGCAGTATTTT. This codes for CASSQAHSAIGTDTQYF.

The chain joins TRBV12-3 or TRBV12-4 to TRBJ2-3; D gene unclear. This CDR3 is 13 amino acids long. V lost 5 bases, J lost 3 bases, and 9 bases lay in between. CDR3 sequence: CASSRFQTDTQYF. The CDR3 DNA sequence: TGTGCCAGCAGTAGGTTTCAGACAGATACGCAGTATTTT.

CDR3 sequence reads: CTPPRESGEAFF. The CDR3 region has the DNA TGCACCCCCCCCAGGGAATCGGGTGAAGCTTTCTTT. The J gene is TRBJ1-1, the V gene TRBV29-1; possible D gene TRBD1, 5 bases. CDR1 is SQVTM and CDR2 is ANQGSEA in the germline V gene. The CDR3 covers 12 residues.

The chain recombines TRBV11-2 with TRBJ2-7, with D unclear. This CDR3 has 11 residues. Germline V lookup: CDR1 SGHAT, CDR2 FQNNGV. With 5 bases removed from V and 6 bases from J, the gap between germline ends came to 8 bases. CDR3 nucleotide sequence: TGTGCCAGCAGCCCGAGATCCGAGCAGTACTTC. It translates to CASSPRSEQYF.